Listed below are T cell receptor beta chains from one sample, sequenced in a study of chemoradiotherapy in HPV16-positive cancers. The method was immunoSEQ multiplex PCR; TCRdb's version includes in-frame clones alone and lacks a portion of them. The sample includes some 5,200 clones, 78% seen only once; the top ten take 35% to 45%. The specimen was obtained from a patient who underwent chemoradiotherapy. The receptors shown here come from a human donor with HPV-associated anogenital cancer. Each CDR3 is given with its conserved first and last residue. The D gene is left open where the match is weak.

J gene: TRBJ2-1
D gene: TRBD2
CDR3 length: 14
V gene: TRBV9
CDR3 protein: CASRASGRVGEQFF

J gene: TRBJ1-6
D gene: TRBD1
CDR3 length: 14
V gene: TRBV15
CDR3 protein: CATSRGDSNSPLHF

J gene: TRBJ1-1
D gene: NA
CDR3 length: 13
V gene: TRBV19
CDR3 protein: CASSRRQNTEAFF

J gene: TRBJ2-7
D gene: NA
CDR3 length: 15
V gene: TRBV4-3
CDR3 protein: CASSQGRASSYEQYF

J gene: TRBJ2-5
D gene: TRBD1
CDR3 length: 14
V gene: TRBV11-3
CDR3 protein: CASSRTGSQETQYF

J gene: TRBJ2-1
D gene: NA
CDR3 length: 16
V gene: TRBV9
CDR3 protein: CASSVGSLASYNEQFF

J gene: TRBJ1-5
D gene: NA
CDR3 length: 14
V gene: TRBV7-2
CDR3 protein: CASSFTTGNQPQHF

J gene: TRBJ2-6
D gene: TRBD1
CDR3 length: 17
V gene: TRBV25-1
CDR3 protein: CASSPGGTGDGANVLTF

J gene: TRBJ1-1
D gene: TRBD1
CDR3 length: 16
V gene: TRBV5-1
CDR3 protein: CASRSRGGGAGTEAFF

J gene: TRBJ1-1
D gene: NA
CDR3 length: 13
V gene: TRBV7-3
CDR3 protein: CASSLYGDTEAFF

J gene: TRBJ1-5
D gene: NA
CDR3 length: 15
V gene: TRBV7-2
CDR3 protein: CASSLEAGFNQPQHF

J gene: TRBJ2-1
D gene: TRBD2
CDR3 length: 13
V gene: TRBV10-3
CDR3 protein: CAIRAGAHNEQFF

J gene: TRBJ1-1
D gene: NA
CDR3 length: 12
V gene: TRBV19
CDR3 protein: CASTNGYTEAFF

J gene: TRBJ1-2
D gene: TRBD1
CDR3 length: 15
V gene: TRBV11-3
CDR3 protein: CASSLRQGRHYGYTF

J gene: TRBJ1-2
D gene: TRBD1
CDR3 length: 14
V gene: TRBV7-2
CDR3 protein: CASSTGQANYGYTF

J gene: TRBJ1-3
D gene: NA
CDR3 length: 11
V gene: TRBV19
CDR3 protein: CASTTGNTIYF

J gene: TRBJ1-2
D gene: NA
CDR3 length: 13
V gene: TRBV7-2
CDR3 protein: CASSQGQRNGYTF

J gene: TRBJ2-1
D gene: NA
CDR3 length: 16
V gene: TRBV7-2
CDR3 protein: CASSIGTPPMGNEQFF

J gene: TRBJ1-1
D gene: NA
CDR3 length: 16
V gene: TRBV4-3
CDR3 protein: CASSQGVGAMNTEAFF

J gene: TRBJ2-5
D gene: NA
CDR3 length: 14
V gene: TRBV6-6
CDR3 protein: CASSYVSARETQYF

J gene: TRBJ1-6
D gene: NA
CDR3 length: 13
V gene: TRBV30
CDR3 protein: CARQDIGNSPLHF

J gene: TRBJ2-7
D gene: TRBD2
CDR3 length: 14
V gene: TRBV11-2
CDR3 protein: CASQFSGGGYEQYF

J gene: TRBJ2-4
D gene: NA
CDR3 length: 15
V gene: TRBV15
CDR3 protein: CATSTIVQSQNIQYF

J gene: TRBJ1-2
D gene: NA
CDR3 length: 11
V gene: TRBV9
CDR3 protein: CASSGGNGYTF

J gene: TRBJ2-7
D gene: NA
CDR3 length: 15
V gene: TRBV9
CDR3 protein: CASSVGRLSHYEQYF

J gene: TRBJ1-5
D gene: NA
CDR3 length: 18
V gene: TRBV1
CDR3 protein: CTSSQDWTRQHSNQPQHF

J gene: TRBJ2-2
D gene: TRBD1
CDR3 length: 15
V gene: TRBV5-1
CDR3 protein: CASAGGTGYTGELFF

J gene: TRBJ2-7
D gene: TRBD1
CDR3 length: 13
V gene: TRBV27
CDR3 protein: CASSRDRHYEQYF

J gene: TRBJ2-7
D gene: TRBD1
CDR3 length: 15
V gene: TRBV5-5
CDR3 protein: CASSLLTGVWYEQYF

J gene: TRBJ1-2
D gene: TRBD1
CDR3 length: 15
V gene: TRBV28
CDR3 protein: CASSLGGTGGHGYTF

J gene: TRBJ2-7
D gene: NA
CDR3 length: 15
V gene: TRBV4-1
CDR3 protein: CASSQEKGKYYEQYF

J gene: TRBJ2-5
D gene: TRBD2
CDR3 length: 17
V gene: TRBV7-8
CDR3 protein: CASRSKIGGRAQETQYF

J gene: TRBJ1-5
D gene: NA
CDR3 length: 16
V gene: TRBV7-2
CDR3 protein: CASSLGTRISNQPQHF

J gene: TRBJ2-7
D gene: NA
CDR3 length: 13
V gene: TRBV9
CDR3 protein: CASSVGFRGEQYF

J gene: TRBJ2-7
D gene: NA
CDR3 length: 13
V gene: TRBV14
CDR3 protein: CASSRTVSYEQYF

J gene: TRBJ1-5
D gene: NA
CDR3 length: 14
V gene: TRBV5-1
CDR3 protein: CASSLVGGPGPQHF

J gene: TRBJ2-2
D gene: TRBD1
CDR3 length: 16
V gene: TRBV4-1
CDR3 protein: CASSRPGGANTGELFF

J gene: TRBJ2-3
D gene: NA
CDR3 length: 14
V gene: TRBV12-5
CDR3 protein: CASGPGESTDTQYF

J gene: TRBJ1-2
D gene: NA
CDR3 length: 15
V gene: TRBV6-5
CDR3 protein: CASSYSTGGYYGYTF

J gene: TRBJ1-5
D gene: NA
CDR3 length: 14
V gene: TRBV4-1
CDR3 protein: CASSQEGGDQPQHF

J gene: TRBJ1-2
D gene: NA
CDR3 length: 13
V gene: TRBV19
CDR3 protein: CASSNQGAYGYTF

J gene: TRBJ1-5
D gene: NA
CDR3 length: 13
V gene: TRBV30
CDR3 protein: CAWSSRTDQPQHF

J gene: TRBJ2-6
D gene: NA
CDR3 length: 16
V gene: TRBV4-3
CDR3 protein: CASSQDGGAGANVLTF

J gene: TRBJ2-1
D gene: NA
CDR3 length: 17
V gene: TRBV28
CDR3 protein: CASSPLTTEPAYNEQFF

J gene: TRBJ2-7
D gene: NA
CDR3 length: 17
V gene: TRBV7-8
CDR3 protein: CASSLPLAGGQSYEQYF

J gene: TRBJ1-2
D gene: NA
CDR3 length: 13
V gene: TRBV6-6
CDR3 protein: CASSYGEFSGYTF

J gene: TRBJ2-7
D gene: NA
CDR3 length: 16
V gene: TRBV21-1
CDR3 protein: CASPQSGGQSLLEQYF

J gene: TRBJ2-3
D gene: TRBD2
CDR3 length: 18
V gene: TRBV7-2
CDR3 protein: CASSPYAPGLAGGDTQYF

J gene: TRBJ2-7
D gene: TRBD1
CDR3 length: 15
V gene: TRBV2
CDR3 protein: CASSGQRQGAYEQYF

J gene: TRBJ2-3
D gene: TRBD1
CDR3 length: 17
V gene: TRBV5-1
CDR3 protein: CASSLASGTGGTDTQYF

J gene: TRBJ2-1
D gene: TRBD2
CDR3 length: 14
V gene: TRBV5-1
CDR3 protein: CASNLAGGTNEQFF

J gene: TRBJ2-5
D gene: NA
CDR3 length: 15
V gene: TRBV28
CDR3 protein: CACLAMTGSQETQYF

J gene: TRBJ1-5
D gene: NA
CDR3 length: 12
V gene: TRBV29-1
CDR3 protein: CSVALGNQPQHF

J gene: TRBJ1-1
D gene: NA
CDR3 length: 14
V gene: TRBV7-9
CDR3 protein: CASSATGWGTEAFF

J gene: TRBJ2-7
D gene: NA
CDR3 length: 13
V gene: TRBV7-2
CDR3 protein: CASSFPGQREQYF

J gene: TRBJ1-1
D gene: NA
CDR3 length: 13
V gene: TRBV29-1
CDR3 protein: CSVEENRNTEAFF